The 28 T cell receptor beta chains below come from one sample, sequenced in a study of blood T cell repertoires in COVID-19 (TCRdb year 2020). Library preparation was by the immunoSEQ multiplex PCR assay. TCRdb limited this immuneACCESS table to in-frame rearrangements with V and J called. A share of clones is missing; checked studies link under half to unresolved V genes, and the rest is unexplained. The sample table lists approximately 350,000 clones, 83% of them with a count of one. Approximately 3.1% of the sample rests with the top ten. The source material was peripheral blood. All receptors derive from a man younger than 40 with active or convalescent COVID-19.

The chain has TRBV19 and TRBJ2-2, with D possibly matching TRBD1 (5 bases). This CDR3 is 16 amino acids long. The germline V and J ends were trimmed by 6 bases and 0 bases, with 14 bases remaining between them. The germline V gene has CDR1 LNHDA and CDR2 SQIVND (reference sequence). For the CDR3, the DNA is TGTGCCAGTAGGGAAACAGGCCCTGCGAACACCGGGGAGCTGTTTTTT. Translated: CASRETGPANTGELFF.

V usage is TRBV6-5 and J usage is TRBJ2-2; perhaps TRBD2 as D (6 bases). With 11 bases removed from V and 4 bases from J, the gap between germline ends came to 17 bases. CDR1 MNHEY and CDR2 SVGAGI come from the germline V gene. The CDR3 totals 14 residues. The CDR3 DNA reads TGTGCCGGAGGGGTGGAGGGAGTCACCGGGGAGCTGTTTTTT. It encodes CAGGVEGVTGELFF.

The V and J genes are TRBV29-1 and TRBJ2-5; 10 nucleotides match TRBD1. After removal of 5 bases from V and 4 bases from J, the junction contained 10 bases not matched to a gene. CDR3 length equals 15 residues. In germline, CDR1 is SQVTM, CDR2 ANQGSEA. Here the CDR3 reads CSVYSGTGDPETQYF. The CDR3 nucleotides read TGCAGCGTTTATAGCGGGACAGGGGATCCAGAGACCCAGTACTTC.

The CDR3 reads CASSLSDSDTQYF. The CDR3 coding sequence is TGTGCCAGCAGTTTATCAGATTCAGATACGCAGTATTTT. The chain is built from TRBV12-3 or TRBV12-4 and TRBJ2-3; no reliable D call. V dropped 2 bases and J dropped 4 bases, with 7 bases sitting between them. CDR3 length: 13 amino acids.

This rearrangement joins TRBV3-1 (or the pseudogene TRBV3-2) to TRBJ2-1; the match to TRBD2 covers 8 bases. Germline V gene lookup returns CDR1 LGHDT and CDR2 YNNKEL (reference sequence). This CDR3 spans 12 amino acids. Unmatched junction bases numbered 7, after V lost 10 bases and J lost 8 bases. CDR3 coding DNA: TGTGCCACCTCTGCGGGGGGCCATGAGCAGTTCTTC. Its protein is CATSAGGHEQFF.

The CDR3 loop is CATSDPGLANTGELFF. The DNA of the CDR3 is TGTGCCACCAGTGATCCGGGACTAGCGAACACCGGGGAGCTGTTTTTT. V usage is TRBV24-1 and J usage is TRBJ2-2; 8 bases line up with TRBD2. The CDR3 is 16 amino acids. Unmatched junction bases numbered 2, after V lost 3 bases and J lost 0 bases. Germline V CDR1 and CDR2: KGHDR, SFDVKD.

This clone was counted many times. The V gene is TRBV21-1, the J gene TRBJ2-7; the D call in the table, TRBD2, was not verified against the DNA. TRBV21-1 is an annotated pseudogene. The CDR3 runs 15 residues. The CDR3 bases are TGTGCCAGCAGCCTCCCGGGGGGCAGGCCAAACGAGCAGTACTTC. It yields the protein CASSLPGGRPNEQYF.

This clone was picked up a small number of times. The gene calls are TRBV9 and TRBJ2-2; 10 nucleotides match TRBD2. From germline, CDR1 is SGDLS and CDR2 YYNGEE. The trim removed 4 bases at V and 1 base at J, leaving 4 bases unmatched. This CDR3 is 16 amino acids long. The CDR3 sequence: CASSTTSGENTGELFF. CDR3 coding DNA: TGTGCCAGCAGCACTACTAGCGGGGAGAACACCGGGGAGCTGTTTTTT.

The chain recombines TRBV27 with TRBJ1-1; D remains ambiguous. V lost 0 bases and J 10 bases, leaving 12 bases between the germline ends. From germline, CDR1 is MNHEY and CDR2 SMNVEV (reference sequence). CDR3 length: 13 residues. CDR3 in DNA: TGTGCCAGCAGTTTATCTTTCGCTACGAGAGCTTTCTTT. Its translation is CASSLSFATRAFF.

This chain links TRBV29-1 with TRBJ2-7, with 7 bases aligning to TRBD1. Germline V gene data show CDR1 as SQVTM and CDR2 as ANQGSEA. CDR3 length: 13 amino acids. Trimming at V came to 7 bases and at J to 2 bases, leaving 8 bases not matched to a gene. Here the CDR3 reads CSASTGPAYEQYF. CDR3 nucleotides: TGCAGCGCTTCGACAGGGCCCGCCTACGAGCAGTACTTC.

The chain employs TRBV19 and TRBJ2-1, with a possible D match to TRBD2 (5 bases). The CDR3 has 16 amino acids. Germline V CDR1 and CDR2: LNHDA, SQIVND (reference sequence). With 3 bases removed from V and 0 bases from J, the gap between germline ends came to 12 bases. The CDR3 sequence is CASSIALATSYNEQFF. The DNA of the CDR3 is TGTGCCAGTAGTATCGCCCTAGCCACCTCCTACAATGAGCAGTTCTTC.

The V call is TRBV5-1, the J call TRBJ1-2, with D possibly matching TRBD1 (6 bases). V dropped 0 bases and J dropped 4 bases, with 16 bases sitting between them. The CDR3 contains 16 residues. Germline V gene sequence: CDR1 SGHRS, CDR2 YFSETQ. In DNA form, the CDR3 reads TGCGCCAGCAGCTTGGTCGGGGACAAAGGGTCCTATGGCTACACCTTC. Protein product: CASSLVGDKGSYGYTF. The full variable domain, rest sourced from reference TRBV5-1 and TRBJ1-2, is KAGVTQTPRYLIKTRGQQVTLSCSPISGHRSVSWYQQTPGQGLQFLFEYFSETQRNKGNFPGRFSGRQFSNSRSEMNVSTLELGDSALYLCASSLVGDKGSYGYTFGSGTRLTVV.

J is TRBJ1-2 and V is TRBV29-1, with TRBD1 as a possible D gene (5 bases). V dropped 6 bases and J dropped 7 bases, with 18 bases sitting between them. The CDR3 covers 13 residues. Germline V gives CDR1 SQVTM, CDR2 ANQGSEA. CDR3 sequence: CSVPGRGNRGYTF. Written as DNA, the CDR3 is TGCAGCGTCCCGGGTCGGGGGAATCGTGGCTACACCTTC.

The chain employs TRBV15 and TRBJ1-2; D gene ambiguous. The V end was cut by 3 bases, the J end by 8 bases, with 16 bases between. The CDR3 is 14 amino acids. Germline V gene lookup returns CDR1 LNHNV and CDR2 YYDKDF (reference sequence). The CDR3 here is CATSRGPVVRGYTF. DNA of the CDR3: TGTGCCACCAGCAGGGGCCCGGTGGTACGGGGCTACACCTTC.

The chain uses TRBV6-2 or TRBV6-3 and TRBJ1-3; no definite D call. Germline CDR1 and CDR2: MNHEY and SVGEGT. Between the trimmed V and J ends, which lost 4 bases and 14 bases, there was a span of 15 bases. The CDR3 is 12 amino acids. The CDR3 here is CASSSTPAGLYF. CDR3 DNA sequence: TGTGCCAGCAGTTCTACCCCCGCGGGCCTATATTTT.

This clone was counted only a few times. The chain recombines TRBV30 with TRBJ2-1; 7 bases line up with TRBD1. The length of the CDR3 is 13 residues. Germline V CDR1 and CDR2: GTSNPN, SVGIG (reference sequence). Trimming at V came to 1 base and at J to 7 bases, leaving 4 bases not matched to a gene. The CDR3 protein is CAWSADRSNEQFF. The CDR3 nucleotides are TGTGCCTGGAGTGCGGACAGGTCTAATGAGCAGTTCTTC.

This clone showed up just a few times. The chain carries TRBV5-6 and TRBJ1-5, with D possibly matching TRBD1 (6 bases). The CDR3 consists of 19 residues. Trimming left V 3 bases short and J 4 bases short, with 26 bases between. Germline V gives CDR1 SGHDT, CDR2 YYEEEE. The CDR3 DNA follows: TGTGCCAGCAGCTGTGGAACAACAGGGATGTACGGTCCTAATCAGCCCCAGCATTTT. Translation gives CASSCGTTGMYGPNQPQHF.

V gene TRBV7-9 combines with J gene TRBJ1-1; the D is unclear. This CDR3 is 14 amino acids long. Trimming shortened V by 0 bases and J by 5 bases, and 10 bases separated the two germline ends. Germline V gene data show CDR1 as SEHNR and CDR2 as FQNEAQ (reference sequence). This chain's CDR3 is CASSLAGRGTEAFF. The CDR3 DNA sequence: TGTGCCAGCAGCTTAGCCGGACGCGGGACTGAAGCTTTCTTT.

The V gene is TRBV7-3, the J gene TRBJ1-1, with a weak D call TRBD1 (5 bases). There are 14 residues in the CDR3. V lost 1 base and J lost 4, with 10 bases in between. CDR1 SGHTA and CDR2 FQGTGA come from the germline V gene. CDR3 DNA sequence: TGTGCCAGCAGCTTAAGGAGGGGAAGCACTGAAGCTTTCTTT. Translating gives CASSLRRGSTEAFF.

As concerns this clone: At the DNA level, this CDR3 is encoded by other sequences in the same sample as well. The V and J genes are TRBV9 and TRBJ1-1; no definite D call. V was clipped by 0 bases and J by 0 bases, with 6 bases between them. The V gene's germline CDR1 is SGDLS and CDR2 YYNGEE. The CDR3 length is 14 residues. The CDR3 coding sequence is TGTGCCAGCAGCGTAGGACTCCTGAACACTGAAGCTTTCTTT. Translated, it gives CASSVGLLNTEAFF.

This chain connects TRBV6-4 to TRBJ2-1, with D maybe TRBD2 (6 bases). The CDR3 loop spans 16 amino acids. Trimming stripped 3 bases from V and 5 bases from J, with 17 bases between. Germline CDR1 MRHNA, CDR2 SNTAGT. DNA for the CDR3: TGTGCCAGCAGTGATCTGGCGGGGCCGGGGAACAATGAGCAGTTCTTC. As protein: CASSDLAGPGNNEQFF.

CDR3 region: CASSMWLRGQLNTEAFF. CDR3 DNA sequence: TGTGCCAGTAGTATGTGGTTGCGCGGACAGCTGAACACTGAAGCTTTCTTT. V gene TRBV19 combines with J gene TRBJ1-1, with D possibly TRBD1 on 6 matching bases. V was pared by 3 bases and J by 0 bases, with 17 bases between. From germline, CDR1 is LNHDA and CDR2 SQIVND (reference sequence). The length of the CDR3 is 17 residues.

The chain's CDR3 is CATSSEGGGSYNEQFF. The CDR3 DNA is TGTGCCACCAGCAGCGAAGGGGGAGGGTCCTACAATGAGCAGTTCTTC. V usage is TRBV15 and J usage is TRBJ2-1; tentative D call: TRBD2 (7 bases). Per germline, CDR1 LNHNV and CDR2 YYDKDF (reference sequence). CDR3 length: 16 amino acids. Trimming took off 3 bases at V and 1 base at J, with 13 bases between the two ends. The full variable domain, completed using reference TRBV15 and TRBJ2-1, is DAMVIQNPRYQVTQFGKPVTLSCSQTLNHNVMYWYQQKSSQAPKLLFHYYDKDFNNEADTPDNFQSRRPNTSFCFLDIRSPGLGDTAMYLCATSSEGGGSYNEQFFGPGTRLTVL.

The chain is built from TRBV24-1 and TRBJ2-6; weak D call: TRBD1 (7 bases). The V gene lost 0 bases and the J gene lost 11 bases, with 10 bases spanning the gap. CDR3 length: 14 residues. The germline V gene encodes CDR1 KGHDR and CDR2 SFDVKD. CDR3 sequence reads: CATSDLQGEDVLTF. As DNA, the CDR3 is TGTGCCACCAGTGATTTGCAGGGGGAGGACGTCCTGACTTTC.

This clone was seen a few times. J is TRBJ1-1 and V is TRBV9; no firm D call. V was shortened by 3 bases and J by 4 bases, with 10 bases between the two germline ends. The CDR3 spans 13 residues. Germline V CDR1 and CDR2: SGDLS, YYNGEE. The CDR3 protein is CASSAPIGTEAFF. The CDR3 region has the DNA TGTGCCAGCAGCGCTCCCATCGGCACTGAAGCTTTCTTT.

V is TRBV30 and J is TRBJ1-3; D uncertain. The germline CDR1 and CDR2 sequences are GTSNPN and SVGIG (reference sequence). The CDR3 loop spans 12 amino acids. Trimming pared 2 bases from V and 4 bases from J, leaving 6 bases between. The CDR3 loop is CAWSNGGNTIYF. As DNA, the CDR3 is TGTGCCTGGAGTAACGGGGGAAACACCATATATTTT.

The DNA of the CDR3 is TGTGCCAGCAGCTTAGCCGGGACTAGCGGGAGTGTAACCGGCTCCTACAATGAGCAGTTCTTC. Translation gives CASSLAGTSGSVTGSYNEQFF. The chain recombines TRBV7-3 with TRBJ2-1; TRBD2 aligns across 14 bases. V dropped 2 bases and J dropped 0; count of bases not matched to a gene: 12. Germline lookup yields CDR1 SGHTA and CDR2 FQGTGA. This CDR3 is 21 amino acids long.

The V and J genes are TRBV4-2 and TRBJ2-2, with a weak D call TRBD2 (7 bases). The V end lost 4 bases, the J end lost 6 bases, and 18 bases lay between the germline ends. Germline values: CDR1 LGHNA, CDR2 YNFKEQ. CDR3 length: 16 residues. The CDR3 DNA reads TGTGCCAGCAGCCCAGAGGGGGGGCCCGGGGCCGGGGAGCTGTTTTTT. Residues: CASSPEGGPGAGELFF.